This is a list of T cell receptor beta chains from one sample in a study of T cell changes during pregnancy in multiple sclerosis. Libraries were prepared by immunoSEQ multiplex PCR; TCRdb keeps only in-frame clonotypes and omits some of them. The repertoire holds around 100,000 clones, with approximately 93% as singletons. The source material was peripheral blood, sampled after pregnancy. These TCRs come from a female donor with multiple sclerosis, enrolled in a pregnancy study. Both conserved end residues are part of each CDR3. The order of the fields is CDR3 length, D gene, V gene, clone size, J gene, CDR3 DNA, CDR3 protein. A D gene is named only where the DNA matches it firmly. Some rows mark clone size as missing; the rest say once, few, many or name a class of expanded clone.

CDR3 length: 16
D gene: TRBD1
V gene: TRBV11-3
clone size: .
J gene: TRBJ2-2
CDR3 DNA: TGTGCCAGCAGCTTAGGAGACAGGGGTAACACCGGGGAGCTGTTTTTT
CDR3 protein: CASSLGDRGNTGELFF

CDR3 length: 17
D gene: .
V gene: TRBV2
clone size: .
J gene: TRBJ2-2
CDR3 DNA: TGTGCCAGCAGTGAAGGCCCGGGTCGAGGGCTCACCGGGGAGCTGTTTTTT
CDR3 protein: CASSEGPGRGLTGELFF

CDR3 length: 15
D gene: TRBD2
V gene: TRBV10-2
clone size: once
J gene: TRBJ2-1
CDR3 DNA: TGCGCCAGCAGTTACGGACTAGCGGGGGTGGGTGAGCAGTTCTTC
CDR3 protein: CASSYGLAGVGEQFF

CDR3 length: 14
D gene: TRBD1
V gene: TRBV11-3
clone size: few
J gene: TRBJ1-1
CDR3 DNA: TGTGCCAGCAGCCCGGGACAGAGGAACTCTGAAGCTTTCTTT
CDR3 protein: CASSPGQRNSEAFF

CDR3 length: 14
D gene: TRBD1
V gene: TRBV5-1
clone size: .
J gene: TRBJ2-2
CDR3 DNA: TGCGCCAGCAGCAGGGGACAGGGGCCCGGGGAGCTGTTTTTT
CDR3 protein: CASSRGQGPGELFF

CDR3 length: 16
D gene: .
V gene: TRBV5-1
clone size: .
J gene: TRBJ2-2
CDR3 DNA: TGCGCCAGCAGGTTGGTGGCAGGGGCGACCACCGGGGAGCTGTTTTTT
CDR3 protein: CASRLVAGATTGELFF

CDR3 length: 16
D gene: .
V gene: TRBV29-1
clone size: .
J gene: TRBJ2-1
CDR3 DNA: TGCAGCGTTAGTCCCCCGGACGGGACTTTGTACAATGAGCAGTTCTTC
CDR3 protein: CSVSPPDGTLYNEQFF

CDR3 length: 17
D gene: TRBD2
V gene: TRBV27
clone size: few
J gene: TRBJ2-1
CDR3 DNA: TGTGCCAGCAGTTCATTCCAGCGGGGGGGGCCATACAATGAGCAGTTCTTC
CDR3 protein: CASSSFQRGGPYNEQFF

CDR3 length: 16
D gene: .
V gene: TRBV18
clone size: once
J gene: TRBJ1-4
CDR3 DNA: TGTGCCAGCTCACAGCGGACGACTGCAACTAATGAAAAACTGTTTTTT
CDR3 protein: CASSQRTTATNEKLFF

CDR3 length: 15
D gene: TRBD1
V gene: TRBV5-8
clone size: .
J gene: TRBJ2-4
CDR3 DNA: TGTGCCAGCAGCATCGCAGGGGGCGCCAAAAACATTCAGTACTTC
CDR3 protein: CASSIAGGAKNIQYF

CDR3 length: 14
D gene: .
V gene: TRBV23-1
clone size: few
J gene: TRBJ1-1
CDR3 DNA: TGCGCCAGCACCACAACACAAAAGAACACTGAAGCTTTCTTT
CDR3 protein: CASTTTQKNTEAFF

CDR3 length: 16
D gene: TRBD1
V gene: TRBV7-6
clone size: .
J gene: TRBJ2-7
CDR3 DNA: TGTGCCAGCAGCTTGGGAGACAGGGCTGAATCTGGCGAGCAGTACTTC
CDR3 protein: CASSLGDRAESGEQYF